The T cell receptor beta chain under discussion was sequenced for a study of blood T cell repertoires in COVID-19. Whole-study context: Acute and convalescent COVID-19 specimens originated in the United States, Italy and Spain. From T cells, B-cell-depleted T cells, or PBMCs came the material, which was cDNA or gDNA.

Per the authors' pipeline: Estimation of nucleated cell counts relied on the amplification of reference gene primers. The table came from immunoSEQ multiplex PCR; TCRdb's copy has only in-frame clones and leaves some out. V and J calls plus clone size are reproduced from that table; the DNA served to infer D and trimming. The top ten clones hold 20% to 25% of a sample with tens of thousands of clones, 88% of them seen once. CDR3 length: 17 residues. From germline, CDR1 is LGHNA and CDR2 YNFKEQ. Trimming shortened V by 1 base and J by 0 bases, and 15 bases separated the two germline ends. The chain joins TRBV4-2 to TRBJ2-5, with a weak D call TRBD2 (5 bases). Sequences were obtained from peripheral blood. The sequence came from a man aged 70 or older in a cohort sampled during active COVID-19. CDR3 region: CASSQGLGSANQETQYF. For the CDR3, the DNA is TGTGCCAGCAGCCAAGGATTGGGTAGCGCTAACCAAGAGACCCAGTACTTC.